Sequencing of this T cell receptor (beta chain) was carried out in a study of T cell responses to AZD1222 COVID-19 vaccine. Study-level points and caveats: Only after the peak T cell response were repertoires sampled.

The V end lost 4 bases, the J end lost 0 bases, and 18 bases lay between the germline ends. Germline-derived CDR1 and CDR2 are LGHDT and YNNKEL (reference sequence). The CDR3 loop spans 18 amino acids. Produced via immunoSEQ multiplex PCR; TCRdb's table is partial and in-frame only. Among approximately 150,000 clones listed, more than 80% were seen once. In regard to this clone: Its target is unknown.

J is TRBJ2-2 and V is TRBV3-1 (or the pseudogene TRBV3-2); perhaps TRBD2 as D (7 bases). The clonotype originates from an adult who received the MenACWY meningococcal vaccine as a control. The source material was peripheral blood, sampled 28 days after the second dose of the MenACWY control vaccine. The CDR3 protein is CASSPLCGGGSNTGELFF. CDR3 bases: TGTGCCAGCAGCCCCCTCTGCGGCGGGGGCTCGAACACCGGGGAGCTGTTTTTT.